This T cell receptor beta chain was retrieved from a study of blood T cell repertoires in COVID-19. Across the study: Some COVID-19 samples were acute and others convalescent; all came from the United States, Italy and Spain. PBMCs, B-cell-depleted T cells, or T cells provided the cDNA or gDNA that made up the material.

Authors' methods: From reference gene primer amplification, estimates of nucleated cell counts were derived. Generated by immunoSEQ multiplex PCR, the TCRdb table keeps only in-frame clones and is missing some. V and J calls and clone size are copied from that table; D and trimming were computed from the DNA. The table lists some 200,000 clones, under 90% of them singletons. CDR3 size: 15 residues. Trimming cost V 2 bases and J 5 bases; bases outside gene matches: 7. Looked up from germline, CDR1 is SGHTA and CDR2 is FQGNSA. This clonotype was sampled from a man older than 75 with acute or convalescent COVID-19. The V gene is TRBV7-2, the J gene TRBJ2-7; 9 bases are a match to TRBD1. Sequencing used peripheral blood. This CDR3 is CASSLPTGGDHEQYF. The CDR3 region has the DNA TGTGCCAGCAGCTTACCGACAGGGGGAGATCACGAGCAGTACTTC.